This T cell receptor beta chain was sequenced for a study of shared clonotypes between healthy human individuals. Using immunoSEQ multiplex PCR, the repertoire was profiled, and TCRdb retains in-frame clones only, with some absent. Among around 1.6 million clones listed, approximately 98% were seen once. V lost 3 bases to trimming and J lost 4 bases, with 18 bases between them. This CDR3 spans 16 amino acids. CDR1 is MDHEN, CDR2 SYDVKM, per germline. Material for sequencing was naive CD4+ T cells sorted from blood. Subset defined: CD45RA+ positively selected. The receptor was derived from a man younger than 45 in good health. This sequence joins TRBV28 and TRBJ1-1, with D possibly TRBD1 on 5 matching bases. The CDR3 coding sequence is TGTGCCAGCAGTTTCCCAGGGATGGGAGGTAGCACTGAAGCTTTCTTT. It codes for CASSFPGMGGSTEAFF.